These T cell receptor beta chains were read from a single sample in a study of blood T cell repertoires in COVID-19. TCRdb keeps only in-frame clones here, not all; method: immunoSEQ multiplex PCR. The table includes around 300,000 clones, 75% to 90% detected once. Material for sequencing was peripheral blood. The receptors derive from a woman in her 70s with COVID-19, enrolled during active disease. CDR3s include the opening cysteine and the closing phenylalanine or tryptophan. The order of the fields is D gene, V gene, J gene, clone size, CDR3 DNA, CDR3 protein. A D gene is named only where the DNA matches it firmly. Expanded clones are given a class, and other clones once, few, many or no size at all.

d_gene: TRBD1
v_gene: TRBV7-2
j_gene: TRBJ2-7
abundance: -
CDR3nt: TGTGCCAGCAGCTCGCCGGACAGGGCCTACGAGCAGTACTTC
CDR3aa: CASSSPDRAYEQYF

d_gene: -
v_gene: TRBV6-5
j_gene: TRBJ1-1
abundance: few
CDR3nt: TGTGCCAGCAGTTCCCGTCGGGAGAACACTGAAGCTTTCTTT
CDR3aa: CASSSRRENTEAFF

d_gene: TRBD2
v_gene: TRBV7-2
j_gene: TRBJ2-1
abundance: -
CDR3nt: TGTGCCAGCAGCTTGTGGACTAGCGGGGGGGATGAGCAGTTCTTC
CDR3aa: CASSLWTSGGDEQFF

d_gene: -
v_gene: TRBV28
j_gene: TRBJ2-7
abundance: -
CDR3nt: TGTGCCACCCGGCGGGGGCGCTACGAGCAGTACTTC
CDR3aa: CATRRGRYEQYF

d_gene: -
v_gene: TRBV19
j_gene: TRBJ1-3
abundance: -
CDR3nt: TGTGCCAGTAGTAGCGGACAGGGAAACACCATATATTTT
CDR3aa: CASSSGQGNTIYF

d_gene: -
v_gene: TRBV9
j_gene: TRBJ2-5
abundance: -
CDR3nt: TGTGCCAGCAGCTTGGGACTCCTACAAGAGACCCAGTACTTC
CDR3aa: CASSLGLLQETQYF

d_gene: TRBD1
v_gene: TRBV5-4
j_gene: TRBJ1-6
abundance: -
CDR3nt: TGTGCCAGCAGCTGGGGACAGGGAAATTCACCCCTCCACTTT
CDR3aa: CASSWGQGNSPLHF

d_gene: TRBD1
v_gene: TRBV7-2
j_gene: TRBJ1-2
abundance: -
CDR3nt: TGTGCCAGCAGCGGGGACAGGGGGGACTATGGCTACACCTTC
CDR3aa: CASSGDRGDYGYTF

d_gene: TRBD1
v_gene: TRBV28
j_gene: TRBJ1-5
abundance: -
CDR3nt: TGTGCCAGCAGTTCCTCCGACAGGGTTGTGTATCAGCCCCAGCATTTT
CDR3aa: CASSSSDRVVYQPQHF

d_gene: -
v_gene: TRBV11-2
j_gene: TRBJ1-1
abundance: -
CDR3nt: TGTGCCAGCAGTTCGGGTTCCAACACTGAAGCTTTCTTT
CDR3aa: CASSSGSNTEAFF

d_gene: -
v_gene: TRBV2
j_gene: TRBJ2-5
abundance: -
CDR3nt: TGTGCCAGCAACAGGCAAGAGACCCAGTACTTC
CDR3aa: CASNRQETQYF

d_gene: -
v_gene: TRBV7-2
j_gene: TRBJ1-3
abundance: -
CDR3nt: TGTGCCAGCAGCTTAGTCTCCTTAGGAAACACCATATATTTT
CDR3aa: CASSLVSLGNTIYF

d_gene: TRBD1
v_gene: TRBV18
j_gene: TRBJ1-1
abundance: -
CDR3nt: TGTGCCAGCTCACCATCGCAGGGGGGCACTGAAGCTTTCTTT
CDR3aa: CASSPSQGGTEAFF

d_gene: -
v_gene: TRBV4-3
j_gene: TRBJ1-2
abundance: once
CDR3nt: TGCGCCAGCAGCTATACAGCTAACTATGGCTACACCTTC
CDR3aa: CASSYTANYGYTF

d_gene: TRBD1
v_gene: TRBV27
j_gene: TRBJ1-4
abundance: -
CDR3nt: TGTGCCAGCAGTAATACCGGGACAGTTAAAGAAAAACTGTTTTTT
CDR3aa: CASSNTGTVKEKLFF

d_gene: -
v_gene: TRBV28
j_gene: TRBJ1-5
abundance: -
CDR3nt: TGTGCCAGCAGTTTACATCAGGGAGGAGGCAATCAGCCCCAGCATTTT
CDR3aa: CASSLHQGGGNQPQHF

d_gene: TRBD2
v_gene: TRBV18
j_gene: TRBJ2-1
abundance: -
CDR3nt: TGTGCCAGCTCACCACTGATACCGGGACTAGCGGGGGATGGCTCCTACAATGAGCAGTTCTTC
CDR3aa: CASSPLIPGLAGDGSYNEQFF

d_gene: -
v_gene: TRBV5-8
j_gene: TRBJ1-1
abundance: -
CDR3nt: TGTGCCAGCAGCTTGTGGGCCAGTTTGAACACTGAAGCTTTCTTT
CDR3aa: CASSLWASLNTEAFF

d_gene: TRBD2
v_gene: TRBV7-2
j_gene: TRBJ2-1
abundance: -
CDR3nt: TGTGCCAGCAGCTCGGGACTAGTCTCCTACAATGAGCAGTTCTTC
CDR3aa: CASSSGLVSYNEQFF

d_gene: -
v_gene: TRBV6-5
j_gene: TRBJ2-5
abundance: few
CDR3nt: TGTGCCAGCGGGAGAGAGACCCAGTACTTC
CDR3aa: CASGRETQYF

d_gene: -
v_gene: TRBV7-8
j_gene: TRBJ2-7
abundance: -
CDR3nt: TGTGCCAGCAGCCCCCAGGGGCTTCGCTCCTACGAGCAGTACTTC
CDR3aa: CASSPQGLRSYEQYF

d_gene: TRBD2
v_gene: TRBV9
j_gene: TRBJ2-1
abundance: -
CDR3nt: TGTGCCAGCAGCGTAGGGGTAGCGGGGGGCTCCTCCTACAATGAGCAGTTCTTC
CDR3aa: CASSVGVAGGSSYNEQFF

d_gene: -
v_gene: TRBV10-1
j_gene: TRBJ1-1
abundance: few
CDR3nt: TGCGCCAGCAAACAGGGTAGCACTGAAGCTTTCTTT
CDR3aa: CASKQGSTEAFF

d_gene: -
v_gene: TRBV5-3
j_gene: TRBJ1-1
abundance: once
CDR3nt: TGTGCCAGAAGCTTGTGTCCCCCACAGGACACTGAAGCTTTCTTT
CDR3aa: CARSLCPPQDTEAFF

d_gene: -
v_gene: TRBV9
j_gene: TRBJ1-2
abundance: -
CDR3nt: TGTGCCAGCACTAAGGCAGGGGACCTGACTAACTATGGCTACACCTTC
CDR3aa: CASTKAGDLTNYGYTF

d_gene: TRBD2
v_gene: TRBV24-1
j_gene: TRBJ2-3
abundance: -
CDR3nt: TGTGCCACCAGTGATCCCGGGACTAACCCCACAGATACGCAGTATTTT
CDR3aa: CATSDPGTNPTDTQYF

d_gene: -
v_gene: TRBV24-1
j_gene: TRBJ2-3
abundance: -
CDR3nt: TGTGCCACCAGTGAAGACTACACAGATACGCAGTATTTT
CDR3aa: CATSEDYTDTQYF

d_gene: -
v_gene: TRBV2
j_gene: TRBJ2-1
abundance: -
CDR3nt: TGTGCCAGCAGTGGGCTAGCCTACAATGAGCAGTTCTTC
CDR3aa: CASSGLAYNEQFF

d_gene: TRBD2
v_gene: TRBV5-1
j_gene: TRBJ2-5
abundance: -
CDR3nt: TGCGCCAGCAGCTTGGGAAATAGCGGGGAGACCCAGTACTTC
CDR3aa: CASSLGNSGETQYF

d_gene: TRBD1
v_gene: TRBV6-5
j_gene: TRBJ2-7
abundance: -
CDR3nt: TGTGCCAGCAGTTACTCGAAGACAGGGGGCGCGTACGAGCAGTACTTC
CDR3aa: CASSYSKTGGAYEQYF

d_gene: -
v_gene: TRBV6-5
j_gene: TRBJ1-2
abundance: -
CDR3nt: TGTGCCAGCAGGTCAGGGCGGCTTGGCTACACCTTC
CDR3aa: CASRSGRLGYTF

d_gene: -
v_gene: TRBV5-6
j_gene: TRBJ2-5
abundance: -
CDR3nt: TGTGCCAGCAGCCGCAGGGGTATGTTCGAGACCCAGTACTTC
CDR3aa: CASSRRGMFETQYF

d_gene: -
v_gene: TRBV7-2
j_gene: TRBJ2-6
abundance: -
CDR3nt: TGTGCCAGCGGCAGGGTGGGTGGGGCCAACGTCCTGACTTTC
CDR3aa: CASGRVGGANVLTF

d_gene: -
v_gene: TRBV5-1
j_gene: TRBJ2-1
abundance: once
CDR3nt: TGCGCCAGTCAGAGGGATAACAATGAGCAGTTCTTC
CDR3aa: CASQRDNNEQFF

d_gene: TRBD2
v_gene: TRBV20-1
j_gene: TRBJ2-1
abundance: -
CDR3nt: TGCAGTGCTAGTCACGAGATTAGCGGGGCTTACAATGAGCAGTTCTTC
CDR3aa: CSASHEISGAYNEQFF

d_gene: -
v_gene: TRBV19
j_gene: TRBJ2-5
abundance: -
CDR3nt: TGTGCCAGTAGTATCGGCGGTGGCGGGGCGCCGGGGACCCAGTACTTC
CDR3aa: CASSIGGGGAPGTQYF

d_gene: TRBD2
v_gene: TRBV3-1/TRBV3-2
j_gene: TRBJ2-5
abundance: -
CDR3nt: TGTGCCAGCAGCTTCCTCGGATTAGCGGGGGGTACGGGGACCCAGTACTTC
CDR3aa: CASSFLGLAGGTGTQYF

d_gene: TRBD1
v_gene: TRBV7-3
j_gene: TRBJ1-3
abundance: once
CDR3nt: TGTGCCAGCAGCCATGACGGGACAGGGGGGTTGAACACCATATATTTT
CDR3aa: CASSHDGTGGLNTIYF

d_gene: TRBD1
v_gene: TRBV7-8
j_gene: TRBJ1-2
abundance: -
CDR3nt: TGTGCCAGCAGCTTAGCCCGCACAGGGGTGGTTTTCGGCTACACCTTC
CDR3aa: CASSLARTGVVFGYTF

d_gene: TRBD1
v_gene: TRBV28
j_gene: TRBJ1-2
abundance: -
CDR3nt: TGTGCCAGCAGTCCGCCCCCCGGCAAAGGGGGCGTTGGCTACACCTTC
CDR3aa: CASSPPPGKGGVGYTF

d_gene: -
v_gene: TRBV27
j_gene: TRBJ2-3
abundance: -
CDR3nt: TGTGCCAGCAGACCAGTTCTTAACACAGATACGCAGTATTTT
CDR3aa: CASRPVLNTDTQYF

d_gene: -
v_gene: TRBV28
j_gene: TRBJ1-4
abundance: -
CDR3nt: TGTGCCAGCAGTTGGGGGGGATCGGGTGAAAAACTGTTTTTT
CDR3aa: CASSWGGSGEKLFF

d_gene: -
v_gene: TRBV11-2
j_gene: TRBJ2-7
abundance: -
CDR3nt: TGTGCCAGCAGCTCCCCCAGGACTTCCCTTCACGAGCAGTACTTC
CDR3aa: CASSSPRTSLHEQYF

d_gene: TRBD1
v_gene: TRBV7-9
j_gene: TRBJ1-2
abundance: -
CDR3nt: TGTGCCAGCAGCTTTTCTACCGGGACAGGTTTCAACTATGGCTACACCTTC
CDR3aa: CASSFSTGTGFNYGYTF

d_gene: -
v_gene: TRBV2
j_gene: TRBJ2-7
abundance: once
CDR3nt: TGTGCCAGCAGTCCCGAGGGTAACTCGTACGAGCAGTACTTC
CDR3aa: CASSPEGNSYEQYF

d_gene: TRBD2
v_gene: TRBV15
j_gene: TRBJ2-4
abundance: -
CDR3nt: TGTGCCACCAGCAGAGATTATGCGCTAGCGGGGGACGGTGACATTCAGTACTTC
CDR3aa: CATSRDYALAGDGDIQYF

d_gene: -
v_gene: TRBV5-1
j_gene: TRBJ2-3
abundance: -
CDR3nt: TGCGCCAGTGAGGATGGGGGCTCCTCAAGCACAGATACGCAGTATTTT
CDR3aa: CASEDGGSSSTDTQYF

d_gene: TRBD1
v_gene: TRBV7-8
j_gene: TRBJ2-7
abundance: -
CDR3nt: TGTGCCAGCAGCTTAGTACAGGGGCCGTACGAGCAGTACTTC
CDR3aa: CASSLVQGPYEQYF

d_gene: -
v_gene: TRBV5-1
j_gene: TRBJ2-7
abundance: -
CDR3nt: TGCGCCAGCAGCCCAGACTCCTACGAGCAGTACTTC
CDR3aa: CASSPDSYEQYF